The 24 T cell receptor beta chains in this list originate from one sample, sequenced in a study of response to subunit inactivated influenza vaccine. In TCRdb, the RT-PCR reads were re-called with MiXCR into one record per CDR3 protein. Among 450,000 to 550,000 distinct CDR3 sequences, over 25% were seen once, and the ten largest hold under 2.5%. The source was CD4+ T cells sorted from PBMCs, collected less than 6 days after vaccination. The source of these receptors is a man aged 50-59 years who received an inactivated influenza vaccine.

A few counts support this clonotype. The V and J genes are TRBV20-1 and TRBJ2-2, with 9 bases that match TRBD2. CDR1 and CDR2 from the germline V gene are DFQATT and SNEGSKA (reference sequence). The CDR3 sequence is 13 residues long. V lost 5 bases and J lost 4; bases outside the gene matches: 2. CDR3 sequence: CSAAGGSTGELFF. CDR3 coding DNA: TGCAGTGCTGCGGGGGGGAGCACCGGGGAGCTGTTTTTT.

The chain links TRBV10-3 to TRBJ2-1; D unresolved. This CDR3 comprises 15 residues. Germline assignment: CDR1 ENHRY and CDR2 SYGVKD. The V gene lost 0 bases and the J gene lost 7 bases, with 13 bases spanning the gap. The DNA of the CDR3 is TGTGCCATCAGTGAGTCTTTGATGTTATCAAATGAGCAGTTCTTC. Its translation is CAISESLMLSNEQFF.

This clonotype came up a few times. The chain carries TRBV20-1 and TRBJ2-7; possibly TRBD1 for D (5 bases). Between the trimmed V and J ends, which lost 5 bases and 7 bases, there was a span of 15 bases. CDR3 length: 12 residues. The germline gives CDR1 DFQATT, CDR2 SNEGSKA (reference sequence). DNA of the CDR3: TGCAGTGCTGACCGACAGTTGAGGGAGCAGTACTTC. Protein: CSADRQLREQYF.

This clonotype was observed a few times. The chain links TRBV7-6 to TRBJ2-7; 10 bases agree with TRBD2. Germline V gives CDR1 SGHVS, CDR2 FNYEAQ. This CDR3 region has 17 residues. J lost 3 bases, V lost 3 bases, and 11 bases had no gene match. The CDR3 spells CASSLASGGAANYEQYF. CDR3 coding DNA: TGTGCCAGCAGCTTGGCTAGCGGGGGAGCTGCCAACTACGAGCAGTACTTC. The variable domain in full, with the rest retrieved from reference TRBV7-6 and TRBJ2-7, is GAGVSQSPRYKVTKRGQDVALRCDPISGHVSLYWYRQALGQGPEFLTYFNYEAQQDKSGLPNDRFSAERPEGSISTLTIQRTEQRDSAMYRCASSLASGGAANYEQYFGPGTRLTVT.

This clonotype was observed a handful of times. This sequence joins TRBV7-2 and TRBJ2-7; TRBD1 matches at 12 bases. The V segment lost 3 bases and the J segment 3 bases; nucleotides outside the gene matches: 6. The CDR3 is made up of 16 amino acids. Germline loops: CDR1 SGHTA, CDR2 FQGNSA. This CDR3 is CASSFAGTGGRYEQYF. CDR3 bases: TGTGCCAGCAGCTTCGCCGGGACAGGGGGCCGCTACGAGCAGTACTTC.

This clonotype was counted ten times or more. The chain has TRBV5-5 and TRBJ1-6; 8 bases align to TRBD1. Germline loops: CDR1 SGHKS, CDR2 YYEKEE (reference sequence). This CDR3 contains 15 residues. J lost 9 bases, V lost 2 bases, and 7 bases had no gene match. Here the CDR3 DNA reads TGTGCCAGCAGCTTCTCCGGGACAGGAGGTTCACCCCTCCACTTT. Its translation: CASSFSGTGGSPLHF.

This clonotype was seen a few times. V and J are TRBV12-3 or TRBV12-4 and TRBJ2-7; 11 nucleotides align to TRBD2. The CDR3 runs to 17 residues. Unmatched junction bases numbered 7, after V lost 3 bases and J lost 0 bases. This CDR3 reads CASSFASGGTSSYEQYF. The DNA of the CDR3 is TGTGCCAGCAGTTTTGCTAGCGGGGGGACGAGCTCCTACGAGCAGTACTTC.

This rearrangement joins TRBV20-1 to TRBJ2-1, with a tentative D call TRBD1 (6 bases). The CDR3 is 14 amino acids. Germline CDR1 and CDR2: DFQATT and SNEGSKA (reference sequence). With 3 bases removed from V and 2 bases from J, the gap between germline ends came to 11 bases. The chain's CDR3 is CSARFGTTYNEQFF. Written as DNA, the CDR3 is TGCAGTGCTAGGTTCGGGACAACCTACAATGAGCAGTTCTTC.

The rearrangement links TRBV20-1 to TRBJ1-1; D gene uncertain. This CDR3 has 12 amino acids. Trimming left V 3 bases short and J 6 bases short, with 11 bases between. Per the germline V gene, CDR1 is DFQATT and CDR2 is SNEGSKA (reference sequence). Here the CDR3 DNA reads TGCAGTGCTAGTGTCGGTGGGGCTGAAGCTTTCTTT. It codes for CSASVGGAEAFF.

The chain recombines TRBV25-1 with TRBJ1-2; 7 positions match TRBD1. Trimming took 4 bases from V and 5 from J; bases not matched to a gene: 4. Germline V gene data show CDR1 as MGHDK and CDR2 as SYGVNS. The CDR3 extends over 13 amino acids. The CDR3 loop is CASSARDRYGYTF. For the CDR3, the DNA is TGTGCCAGCAGTGCTCGGGACAGATATGGCTACACCTTC.

This clonotype showed up just a few times. The V and J genes are TRBV12-3 or TRBV12-4 and TRBJ1-3; 7 bases are shared with TRBD1. The CDR3 totals 15 residues. V gave up 6 bases and J gave up 1 base; unmatched junction bases: 6. The DNA for the CDR3 is TGTGCCAGCAGCTCCAGGGGGGGATCTGGAAACACCATATATTTT. Translated: CASSSRGGSGNTIYF.

This sequence joins TRBV10-2 and TRBJ2-5, with D tentatively TRBD2 (6 bases). Germline CDR1 reads WSHSY; CDR2 reads SAAADI. This CDR3 is 17 amino acids long. V dropped 8 bases and J dropped 1 base, with 23 bases sitting between them. CDR3 residues: CASSMEKDGRFQETQYF. The DNA for the CDR3 is TGCGCCAGCTCTATGGAAAAGGACGGGAGATTCCAAGAGACCCAGTACTTC.

This clonotype appeared a few times. The gene calls are TRBV11-2 and TRBJ2-5; D perhaps matches TRBD1 (6 bases). From germline, CDR1 is SGHAT and CDR2 FQNNGV. The V end lost 5 bases, the J end lost 1 base, and 14 bases lay between the germline ends. CDR3 length: 15 amino acids. The CDR3 protein is CASSDSRGSQETQYF. DNA for the CDR3: TGTGCCAGCAGCGACTCTAGGGGGAGCCAAGAGACCCAGTACTTC. The full variable domain, with the rest looked up from reference TRBV11-2 and TRBJ2-5, is EAGVAQSPRYKIIEKRQSVAFWCNPISGHATLYWYQQILGQGPKLLIQFQNNGVVDDSQLPKDRFSAERLKGVDSTLKIQPAKLEDSAVYLCASSDSRGSQETQYFGPGTRLLVL.

This clonotype appeared a few times. This chain links TRBV11-3 with TRBJ1-1; no clear D gene. Germline lookup yields CDR1 SGHNT and CDR2 YENEEA. This CDR3 comprises 13 residues. V lost 0 bases, J lost 8 bases, and 10 bases lay in between. The CDR3 is CASSLDLGAEAFF. The CDR3 nucleotides are TGTGCCAGCAGCTTAGATCTAGGAGCGGAAGCTTTCTTT.

This clonotype showed up just a few times. The rearrangement joins TRBV6-1 to TRBJ2-2, with 12 bases identical to TRBD2. CDR1 MNHNS and CDR2 SASEGT come from the germline V gene. CDR3 size: 17 residues. Germline trimming cut 6 bases from V and 7 bases from J; bases unmatched to any gene: 12. The CDR3 DNA reads as TGTGCCAGCAGCTCCCTGACTAGCGGGAGTTTAAGCGGGGAGCTGTTTTTT. Translated, it gives CASSSLTSGSLSGELFF.

The chain is built from TRBV5-1 and TRBJ2-2; unclear D gene. Trimming pared 5 bases from V and 4 bases from J, leaving 6 bases between. The CDR3 contains 12 residues. CDR1 and CDR2 (germline): SGHRS, YFSETQ. In DNA, the CDR3 is TGCGCCAGCAGGGGAAGCACCGGGGAGCTGTTTTTT. It encodes CASRGSTGELFF. Full variable domain (missing parts from reference TRBV5-1 and TRBJ2-2): KAGVTQTPRYLIKTRGQQVTLSCSPISGHRSVSWYQQTPGQGLQFLFEYFSETQRNKGNFPGRFSGRQFSNSRSEMNVSTLELGDSALYLCASRGSTGELFFGEGSRLTVL.

The chain uses TRBV30 and TRBJ2-5; D may be TRBD1 (5 bases). The CDR3 consists of 14 residues. The germline V and J ends were trimmed by 5 bases and 2 bases, with 15 bases remaining between them. From germline, CDR1 is GTSNPN and CDR2 SVGIG (reference sequence). CDR3 amino acids: CAWGSRVLQETQYF. The CDR3 region has the DNA TGTGCCTGGGGCTCCAGGGTCTTACAAGAGACCCAGTACTTC.

This clonotype was observed a few times. The chain employs TRBV25-1 and TRBJ2-5; weak D call: TRBD2 (6 bases). Between the trimmed V and J ends, which lost 0 bases and 7 bases, there was a span of 15 bases. The CDR3 runs 15 residues. Germline assignment: CDR1 MGHDK and CDR2 SYGVNS. CDR3: CASSEYGKRAGTQYF. CDR3 in DNA: TGTGCCAGCAGTGAATATGGCAAGCGGGCAGGGACCCAGTACTTC.

This clonotype was seen more than once but under ten times. The chain is built from TRBV7-2 and TRBJ2-4, with D possibly TRBD1 on 6 matching bases. Germline assignment: CDR1 SGHTA and CDR2 FQGNSA. The germline V and J ends were trimmed by 2 bases and 7 bases, with 9 bases remaining between them. The CDR3 contains 13 residues. As DNA, the CDR3 is TGTGCCAGCAGCTTACAGGGGTTGAACATTCAGTACTTC. Protein product: CASSLQGLNIQYF. Drawing the rest from reference TRBV7-2 and TRBJ2-4, the complete variable domain is GAGVSQSPSNKVTEKGKDVELRCDPISGHTALYWYRQSLGQGLEFLIYFQGNSAPDKSGLPSDRFSAERTGGSVSTLTIQRTQQEDSAVYLCASSLQGLNIQYFGAGTRLSVL.

This chain joins TRBV21-1 and TRBJ2-2; no DNA check was done on the table's D call, TRBD2. TRBV21-1 is labeled a pseudogene. This CDR3 region has 19 residues. DNA of the CDR3: TGTGCCAGCAGCAAAACCGAGGGGAAACTAGCGACGAACACCGGGGAGCTGTTTTTT. Its protein product is CASSKTEGKLATNTGELFF.

This clonotype showed up just a few times. The CDR3 sequence: CATSDLGGSTGELFF. Written as DNA, the CDR3 is TGTGCCACCAGTGATTTGGGGGGGAGCACCGGGGAGCTGTTTTTT. The chain combines TRBV24-1 with TRBJ2-2, with D perhaps TRBD2 (6 bases). In germline, CDR1 is KGHDR, CDR2 SFDVKD. The CDR3 spans 15 residues. V shed 0 bases and J shed 4 bases, with 8 bases lying between them.

The CDR3 sequence: CASSLMGPNADTQYF. The CDR3 region has the DNA TGTGCCAGCAGTTTAATGGGACCGAACGCAGATACGCAGTATTTT. The rearrangement uses TRBV12-3 or TRBV12-4 and TRBJ2-3, with D perhaps TRBD1 or TRBD2 (5 bases each). This CDR3 has 15 residues. V lost 2 bases to trimming and J lost 4 bases, with 13 bases between them.

Ten or more counts support this clonotype. Relative to the germline gene, one junction end is altered; a read error may explain this. V and J are TRBV5-1 and TRBJ2-3; no clear D gene. Germline CDR1 is SGHRS and CDR2 is YFSETQ. The CDR3 has 12 residues. The CDR3 spells CASSSTTDTQYF. CDR3 DNA sequence: TGTGCCAGCAGCTCTACCACAGATACGCAGTATTTT.

This clonotype came up a few times. This chain uses TRBV20-1 with TRBJ2-7; the match to TRBD1 covers 10 bases. V trimming: 5 bases; J trimming: 5 bases; junction bases outside the gene matches: 12. CDR3 size: 15 residues. Germline V gives CDR1 DFQATT, CDR2 SNEGSKA (reference sequence). This CDR3 is CSAGASGTGADEQYF. The CDR3 DNA reads as TGCAGTGCTGGGGCATCCGGGACAGGGGCCGACGAGCAGTACTTC.